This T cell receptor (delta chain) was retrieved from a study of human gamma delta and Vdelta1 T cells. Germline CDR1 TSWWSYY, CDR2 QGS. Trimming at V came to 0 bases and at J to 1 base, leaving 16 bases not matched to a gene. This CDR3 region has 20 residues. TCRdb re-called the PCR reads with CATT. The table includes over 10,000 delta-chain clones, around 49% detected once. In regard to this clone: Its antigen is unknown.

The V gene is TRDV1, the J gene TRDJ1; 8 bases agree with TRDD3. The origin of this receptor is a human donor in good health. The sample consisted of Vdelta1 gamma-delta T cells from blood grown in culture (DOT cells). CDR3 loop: CALGELPESPGGRATDKLIF. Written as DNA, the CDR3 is TGTGCTCTTGGGGAACTACCCGAATCTCCTGGGGGAAGGGCCACCGATAAACTCATCTTT.